This T cell receptor beta chain was retrieved from a study of T cell responses to AZD1222 COVID-19 vaccine. Remarks on this clone: The target antigen is unknown. This sample includes further DNA sequences coding for the same CDR3.

Trimming shortened V by 0 bases and J by 2 bases, and 8 bases separated the two germline ends. Germline CDR1 is SGHRS and CDR2 is YFSETQ. The CDR3 consists of 14 residues. Libraries were prepared by immunoSEQ multiplex PCR; TCRdb keeps only in-frame clonotypes and omits some of them. The data hold roughly 100,000 clones, with more than 75% observed a single time. Points from the study as a whole: All repertoire sampling was performed exclusively after the peak T cell response. Possibly, clonal diversity was underestimated; donors were largely white British and included more females. AZD1222 recipients seropositive at baseline numbered only five or six.

This chain joins TRBV5-1 and TRBJ1-1; D is ambiguous. Sequenced here: peripheral blood, sampled on day 0 of AZD1222 vaccination. The receptor was derived from an adult in good health. The CDR3 DNA reads TGCGCCAGCAGCTTGGTTTCGGCTAACACTGAAGCTTTCTTT. This codes for CASSLVSANTEAFF.